The TCR beta chain described here comes from a study of blood T cell repertoires in COVID-19. Background on the study: Material from acute and convalescent COVID-19 was sourced from the United States, Italy and Spain. The analysed material was cDNA or gDNA that came from T cells, B-cell-depleted T cells, or PBMCs.

The CDR3 loop spans 14 amino acids. Germline loops: CDR1 SGHTA, CDR2 FQGNSA. V was pared by 5 bases and J by 5 bases, with 15 bases between. Per the original data handling: The authors estimated nucleated cell counts from reference gene primer amplification. Sequencing was performed with immunoSEQ multiplex PCR; in TCRdb, only in-frame clones are kept and a portion is missing. For V, J and clone size, that table is used; D and trimming come from the DNA. The sample lists 88,000 or so clones; around 79% were seen once. The TCR sequence derives from a human donor in a cohort sampled during active COVID-19. The chain has TRBV7-2 and TRBJ2-5, with D tentatively TRBD2 (5 bases). Input material: peripheral blood. The CDR3 here is CASSRPGGSETQYF. CDR3 nucleotide sequence: TGTGCCAGCAGCCGTCCCGGAGGATCGGAGACCCAGTACTTC.